Listed below are T cell receptor beta chains from one sample, sequenced in a study of shared clonotypes between healthy human individuals. Data came from immunoSEQ multiplex PCR; TCRdb stores just in-frame clones and leaves some out. The data hold 2 million to 2.5 million clones, with over 85% observed a single time. Sequenced material: naive CD4+ T cells from PBMCs. These receptors were obtained from a man aged 18 to 29 in good health. Some clones in this sample may be carry-over from other donors' samples. CDR3s include the opening cysteine and the closing phenylalanine or tryptophan. The D gene is left open where the match is weak. Some rows mark clone size as missing; the rest say once, few, many or name a class of expanded clone.

V: TRBV9
size: few
J: TRBJ1-1
D: .
CDR3: CASSSEPGWGTEAFF
DNA: TGTGCCAGCAGCTCGGAGCCGGGGTGGGGCACTGAAGCTTTCTTT

V: TRBV2
size: .
J: TRBJ2-1
D: TRBD1
CDR3: CASSLGQRLEQFF
DNA: TGTGCCAGCAGTCTGGGACAGCGTTTGGAGCAGTTCTTC

V: TRBV5-5
size: .
J: TRBJ1-1
D: TRBD1
CDR3: CASSFTPGGGLTEAFF
DNA: TGTGCCAGCAGCTTCACTCCAGGGGGCGGGTTGACTGAAGCTTTCTTT

V: TRBV11-1
size: .
J: TRBJ2-7
D: .
CDR3: CASTPPGKGYEQYF
DNA: TGTGCCAGCACCCCCCCCGGGAAGGGCTACGAGCAGTACTTC

V: TRBV6-5
size: .
J: TRBJ2-3
D: TRBD2
CDR3: CASSYSGGRSDTQYF
DNA: TGTGCCAGCAGTTATAGCGGCGGGAGATCAGATACGCAGTATTTT

V: TRBV4-1
size: .
J: TRBJ2-7
D: TRBD1
CDR3: CASSQAGQGVSYEQYF
DNA: TGCGCCAGCAGCCAAGCCGGACAGGGGGTCTCCTACGAGCAGTACTTC

V: TRBV28
size: .
J: TRBJ1-2
D: TRBD1
CDR3: CASSPGTALGTF
DNA: TGTGCCAGCAGTCCCGGGACAGCCCTGGGCACCTTC

V: TRBV28
size: .
J: TRBJ2-3
D: TRBD2
CDR3: CASSSPMRERLDTQYF
DNA: TGTGCCAGCAGTTCCCCCATGCGGGAGAGATTAGATACGCAGTATTTT

V: TRBV28
size: .
J: TRBJ1-2
D: .
CDR3: CAGFTLGRGWGYTF
DNA: TGTGCCGGCTTTACGTTGGGTCGGGGATGGGGCTACACCTTC

V: TRBV7-9
size: .
J: TRBJ1-2
D: .
CDR3: CASSPTGYGYTF
DNA: TGTGCCAGCAGCCCGACAGGCTATGGCTACACCTTC

V: TRBV5-1
size: .
J: TRBJ2-7
D: .
CDR3: CASKGERYEQYF
DNA: TGCGCCAGCAAGGGGGAGCGCTACGAGCAGTACTTC

V: TRBV11-3
size: .
J: TRBJ1-4
D: .
CDR3: CASSASGTDGKLFF
DNA: TGTGCCAGCAGCGCATCCGGGACGGACGGGAAACTGTTTTTT

V: TRBV9
size: .
J: TRBJ1-1
D: .
CDR3: CASSQQPNTEAFF
DNA: TGTGCCAGCAGCCAACAGCCGAACACTGAAGCTTTCTTT

V: TRBV15
size: .
J: TRBJ2-1
D: .
CDR3: CATSREPGLNEQFF
DNA: TGTGCCACCAGCAGAGAGCCGGGTTTAAATGAGCAGTTCTTC

V: TRBV19
size: .
J: TRBJ1-5
D: TRBD1
CDR3: CASSTQGAGNQPQHF
DNA: TGTGCCAGTAGTACACAGGGGGCAGGCAATCAGCCCCAGCATTTT